These T cell receptor beta chains were read from a single sample in a study of T cells expressing NK-cell markers. No DNA is given; TCRdb re-called the 5' RACE reads and lists each CDR3 protein once. The sample includes about 440,000 distinct CDR3 sequences. The sample comprised blood T cells: a sorted CD56 or NKG2C T cell subset, CD4+ or CD8+ T cells, or bulk PBMC T cells (not recorded which). These receptors all stem from a woman aged 18 to 75 in good health. Each CDR3 is given with its conserved first and last residue. The size of a clone is reported for some rows only, either as once, few or many, or as a class for expanded clones.

CASTPRGRTDTQYF TRBJ2-3 . TRBV19
CASSPLEKRFF TRBJ2-1 . TRBV12-3/TRBV12-4
CASSSSRRSEQFF TRBJ2-1 . TRBV5-8
CSGKTVRGYEQYF TRBJ2-7 . TRBV20-1
CAISNSGGQNNEQFF TRBJ2-1 . TRBV10-3
CASSLRTYYSSSYNSPLHF TRBJ1-6 . TRBV6-2/TRBV6-3
CSAVGDLAHEQFF TRBJ2-1 . TRBV20-1
CASSQDDGSAGNEQFF TRBJ2-1 large TRBV4-3
CAWSVPTGGGYGYTF TRBJ1-2 . TRBV30
CASSQDTSRVEQFF TRBJ2-1 . TRBV4-3
CSATDRGANEKLFF TRBJ1-4 . TRBV20-1
CASCQDTNAEAFF TRBJ1-1 . TRBV7-2
CASSLAVWRGTDTQYF TRBJ2-3 . TRBV5-6
CASSAREYYNSPLHF TRBJ1-6 . TRBV6-1
CSARVGQSNTEAFF TRBJ1-1 . TRBV20-1
CASKTSGRGYNEQFF TRBJ2-1 . TRBV5-1
CASRYLGSSYEQYF TRBJ2-7 . TRBV12-3/TRBV12-4
CASSLAAGGSGDTQYF TRBJ2-3 . TRBV7-3
CASSEPTGLSGANVLTF TRBJ2-6 . TRBV6-1
CASSFGDGGEQFF TRBJ2-1 . TRBV5-1
CASSREGPYEQYF TRBJ2-7 . TRBV23-1
CASSLSPSRGAEEETQYF TRBJ2-5 . TRBV7-8
CASSQTGDPQPQHF TRBJ1-5 . TRBV4-2
CASSVGRGLGYEQYF TRBJ2-7 . TRBV9
CASSHRDRDETQYF TRBJ2-5 . TRBV7-8
CASSLDRPGTDTQYF TRBJ2-3 . TRBV7-8
CASSDTGMDTQYF TRBJ2-3 . TRBV11-2
CSAPLAIGELFF TRBJ2-2 . TRBV20-1
CASSHSGGSYNEQFF TRBJ2-1 . TRBV3-1
CASDRDRGKSNQPQHF TRBJ1-5 . TRBV19
CASSSPLADEQFF TRBJ2-1 . TRBV5-1
CSAKFGTGYYNEQFF TRBJ2-1 . TRBV20-1
CAVRGWDSPLHF TRBJ1-6 . TRBV10-3
CSARDSSSYNSPLHF TRBJ1-6 . TRBV20-1
CASSPPLTGIDTGELFF TRBJ2-2 . TRBV5-1
CASSLFDGADEAFF TRBJ1-1 . TRBV5-1
CASSGTSYTQYF TRBJ2-3 . TRBV7-9
CASSYSNPRWEETQYF TRBJ2-5 . TRBV6-5
CASSGSGYGYTF TRBJ1-2 . TRBV2
CSARGLAGNNEQFF TRBJ2-1 . TRBV20-1
CASGARGNSPLHF TRBJ1-6 . TRBV7-6